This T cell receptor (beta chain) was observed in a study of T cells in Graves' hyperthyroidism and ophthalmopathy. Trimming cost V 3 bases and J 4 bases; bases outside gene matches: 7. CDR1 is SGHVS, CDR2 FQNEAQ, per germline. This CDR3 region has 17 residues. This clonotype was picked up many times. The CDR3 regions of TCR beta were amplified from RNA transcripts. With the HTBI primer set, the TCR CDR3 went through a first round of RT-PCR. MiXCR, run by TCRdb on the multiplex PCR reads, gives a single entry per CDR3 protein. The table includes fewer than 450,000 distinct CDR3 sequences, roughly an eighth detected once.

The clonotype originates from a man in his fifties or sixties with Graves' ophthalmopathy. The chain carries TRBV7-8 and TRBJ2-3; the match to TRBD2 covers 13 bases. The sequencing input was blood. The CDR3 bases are TGTGCCAGCAGCTTTACTAGCGGGAGGGGGAGGTCAGATACGCAGTATTTT. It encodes CASSFTSGRGRSDTQYF.